The 12 T cell receptor beta chains reported below all come from one sample, sequenced in a study of T-cell memory formation after mild COVID-19. TCRdb itself ran the 5' RACE reads through MiXCR, one entry per CDR3 protein. The table includes about 14,000 distinct CDR3 sequences, roughly a fifth detected once. Sequenced sample: PBMCs or a T cell subset sorted from them (not recorded which). Receptors were obtained from an adult woman who had mild COVID-19 (a few samples of this study predate the infection). Cell type and time point are not known.

Many counts were recorded for this clonotype. The CDR3: CASRGANSYEQYF. The CDR3, as DNA: TGTGCCAGCAGAGGGGCCAACTCCTACGAGCAGTACTTC. The chain has TRBV6-5 and TRBJ2-7; possible D gene TRBD1, 5 bases. This CDR3 has 13 amino acids. V dropped 6 bases and J dropped 0 bases, with 9 bases sitting between them. In germline, CDR1 is MNHEY, CDR2 SVGAGI.

The chain joins TRBV4-1 to TRBJ2-2; tentative D call: TRBD2 (5 bases). V was cut by 7 bases and J by 7 bases, with 16 bases left in between. CDR1 is MGHRA and CDR2 is YSYEKL in the germline V gene. The CDR3 runs 14 residues. The CDR3 bases are TGCGCCAGCACCCCCCGTAGAGGGATCGGGGAGCTGTTTTTT. It yields the protein CASTPRRGIGELFF.

The table lists this clonotype with many counts. The chain joins TRBV24-1 to TRBJ2-5, with 7 bases that match TRBD2. V shed 4 bases, J shed 5 bases, and the junction held 9 bases outside the gene matches. CDR3 size: 15 residues. Per the germline V gene, CDR1 is KGHDR and CDR2 is SFDVKD. The CDR3 nucleotides read TGTGCCACCAGTGACCCCGGACTAGAAGACGAGACCCAGTACTTC. It is translated as CATSDPGLEDETQYF.

Here the CDR3 DNA reads TGTGCCAGCAGTTCCAGGGACAGGGTGGAGACCCAGTACTTC. It encodes CASSSRDRVETQYF. The rearrangement uses TRBV28 and TRBJ2-5, with 9 bases lining up with TRBD1. From germline, CDR1 is MDHEN and CDR2 SYDVKM. After removal of 4 bases from V and 5 bases from J, the junction contained 5 bases not matched to a gene. The CDR3 runs 14 residues.

CDR3 DNA sequence: TGTGCCAGCAGCTCCGGACAGGGGAAAGAGACCCAGTACTTC. Its protein product is CASSSGQGKETQYF. The chain employs TRBV7-2 and TRBJ2-5, with 9 bases aligning to TRBD1. The CDR3 consists of 14 residues. Germline V gene sequence: CDR1 SGHTA, CDR2 FQGNSA. V shed 4 bases and J 3 bases; nucleotides not matched to a gene: 3.

In its sample, this clonotype was seen many times. The V gene is TRBV12-3 or TRBV12-4, the J gene TRBJ2-7, with D perhaps matching TRBD2 (5 bases). The CDR3 is 16 residues long. V was cut by 4 bases and J by 0 bases, with 16 bases left in between. The CDR3 coding sequence is TGTGCCAGCAGTTCTGTGCGGTGGGAGAACTCCTACGAGCAGTACTTC. The encoded protein is CASSSVRWENSYEQYF.

This clonotype came up many times. V and J are TRBV9 and TRBJ2-3, with a tentative D call TRBD2 (6 bases). Trimming left V 1 base short and J 7 bases short, with 16 bases between. There are 15 residues in the CDR3. Germline V gene sequence: CDR1 SGDLS, CDR2 YYNGEE. The CDR3, as DNA: TGTGCCAGCAGCGTAACCGGGACTTCCCCCCATACGCAGTATTTT. Protein sequence: CASSVTGTSPHTQYF.

This clonotype was seen many times. V gene TRBV27 combines with J gene TRBJ2-7; the D is unclear. The CDR3 has 14 amino acids. The V and J ends lost 4 bases and 3 bases respectively, with 13 bases between them. CDR1 is MNHEY and CDR2 is SMNVEV in the germline V gene (reference sequence). The chain's CDR3 is CASSYYGKLYEQYF. CDR3 DNA: TGTGCCAGCAGTTATTATGGCAAACTCTACGAGCAGTACTTC.

The sample holds many counts of this clonotype. The chain carries TRBV5-1 and TRBJ2-3, with a possible D match to TRBD1 (5 bases). Germline CDR1 is SGHRS and CDR2 is YFSETQ. Trimming removed 3 bases from V and 3 bases from J, with 8 bases in between. The CDR3 covers 13 residues. The CDR3 here is CASSSQVTDTQYF. For the CDR3, the DNA is TGCGCCAGCAGCTCACAGGTTACAGATACGCAGTATTTT.

This clonotype was seen repeatedly, ten times or more. V and J are TRBV14 and TRBJ2-7; TRBD2 matches 8 bases. CDR1 is SGHDN and CDR2 is FVKESK in the germline V gene. The length of the CDR3 is 15 residues. The junction had 7 bases not matched to a gene; V was cut back by 3 bases and J by 3 bases. Here the CDR3 reads CASSHSGGRHYEQYF. The CDR3 nucleotides are TGTGCCAGCAGCCACAGCGGGGGAAGACACTACGAGCAGTACTTC.

This clonotype was seen many times. The rearrangement links TRBV7-6 to TRBJ2-1; weak D call: TRBD2 (6 bases). Germline-derived CDR1 and CDR2 are SGHVS and FNYEAQ. CDR3 size: 16 residues. The ends were cut back, 3 bases at V and 5 bases at J, with 17 bases in the middle. CDR3 sequence reads: CASSFMAGSPDNEQFF. CDR3 DNA: TGTGCCAGCAGCTTTATGGCGGGATCCCCCGACAATGAGCAGTTCTTC. The whole variable domain, filled in from reference TRBV7-6 and TRBJ2-1, reads GAGVSQSPRYKVTKRGQDVALRCDPISGHVSLYWYRQALGQGPEFLTYFNYEAQQDKSGLPNDRFSAERPEGSISTLTIQRTEQRDSAMYRCASSFMAGSPDNEQFFGPGTRLTVL.

This clonotype was seen repeatedly, ten times or more. The chain joins TRBV14 to TRBJ2-7; D ambiguous. The germline CDR1 and CDR2 sequences are SGHDN and FVKESK. Trimming stripped 0 bases from V and 5 bases from J, with 14 bases between. This CDR3 is built from 15 residues. DNA of the CDR3: TGTGCCAGCAGCCAAGATCTAGGCAGCCTCAACGAGCAGTACTTC. It yields the protein CASSQDLGSLNEQYF.